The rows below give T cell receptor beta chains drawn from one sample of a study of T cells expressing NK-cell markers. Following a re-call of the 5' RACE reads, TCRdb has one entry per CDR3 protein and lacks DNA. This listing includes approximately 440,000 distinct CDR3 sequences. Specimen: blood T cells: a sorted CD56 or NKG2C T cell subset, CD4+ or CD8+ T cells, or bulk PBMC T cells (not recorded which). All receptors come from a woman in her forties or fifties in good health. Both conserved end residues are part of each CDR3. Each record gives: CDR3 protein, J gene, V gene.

CASSLERGYTDTQYF | TRBJ2-3 | TRBV5-1
CASSPTGSEETQYF | TRBJ2-5 | TRBV12-3/TRBV12-4
CATSREVGGYTF | TRBJ1-2 | TRBV15
CASSGQGFGLETQYF | TRBJ2-5 | TRBV6-1
CASSVGSQGNSPLHF | TRBJ1-6 | TRBV28
CASLRTVGTGELFF | TRBJ2-2 | TRBV7-2
CASSYGTTSGSLTDTQYF | TRBJ2-3 | TRBV3-1
CASSSQGIVENGYTF | TRBJ1-2 | TRBV5-6
CSVEGRLSYNEQFF | TRBJ2-1 | TRBV29-1
CSARDDTRTEAFF | TRBJ1-1 | TRBV20-1
CSASGGIGNTEAFF | TRBJ1-1 | TRBV20-1
CASSIRSLRGSRRSGELFF | TRBJ2-2 | TRBV19
CASSHMGAHEQYF | TRBJ2-7 | TRBV4-2
CASSYQGGRGYTF | TRBJ1-2 | TRBV5-1